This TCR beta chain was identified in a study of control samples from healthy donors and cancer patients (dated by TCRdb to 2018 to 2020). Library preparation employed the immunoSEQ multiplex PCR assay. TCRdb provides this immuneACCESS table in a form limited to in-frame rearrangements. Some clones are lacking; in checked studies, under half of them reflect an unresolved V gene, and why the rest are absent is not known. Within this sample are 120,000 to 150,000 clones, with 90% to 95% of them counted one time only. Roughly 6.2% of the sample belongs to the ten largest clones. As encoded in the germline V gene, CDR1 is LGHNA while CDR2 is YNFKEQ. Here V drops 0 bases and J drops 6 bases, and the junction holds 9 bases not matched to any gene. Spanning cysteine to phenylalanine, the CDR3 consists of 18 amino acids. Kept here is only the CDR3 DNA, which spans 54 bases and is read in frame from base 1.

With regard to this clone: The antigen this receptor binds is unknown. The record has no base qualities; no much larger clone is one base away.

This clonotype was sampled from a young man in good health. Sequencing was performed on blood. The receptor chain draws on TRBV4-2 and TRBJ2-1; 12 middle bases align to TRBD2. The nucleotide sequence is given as TGTGCCAGCAGCCAAGATACCTCTACTAGCGGGAGGTTCAATGAGCAGTTCTTC. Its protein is CASSQDTSTSGRFNEQFF.